A single sample gave rise to the 26 T cell receptor beta chains below, sequenced in a study of T cell responses to AZD1222 COVID-19 vaccine. The assay was immunoSEQ multiplex PCR, and TCRdb's table has in-frame clones only and misses some. The data hold 120,000 to 150,000 clones, with 85% to 95% observed a single time. Source: peripheral blood, taken on day 0 of AZD1222 vaccination. The receptors stem from an adult in good health.

This rearrangement joins TRBV18 to TRBJ2-7, with 10 positions matching TRBD1. The CDR3 loop spans 13 amino acids. CDR1 and CDR2 from the germline V gene are KGHSH and LQKENI. V trimming: 4 bases; J trimming: 3 bases; junction bases outside the gene matches: 0. The CDR3 sequence: CASSRDRGYEQYF. CDR3 DNA sequence: TGTGCCAGCTCACGGGACAGGGGCTACGAGCAGTACTTC.

This chain connects TRBV24-1 to TRBJ1-1, with D possibly matching TRBD1 (5 bases). The CDR3 has 13 residues. Trimming removed 10 bases from V and 7 bases from J, with 18 bases in between. Germline V gene lookup returns CDR1 KGHDR and CDR2 SFDVKD. As DNA, the CDR3 is TGTGCCACTAGTCCCGGGACCTCGGGTGAAGCTTTCTTT. Its translation: CATSPGTSGEAFF.

The chain couples TRBV4-3 to TRBJ1-2, with TRBD1 identical over 12 bases. Losses at the gene ends were 2 bases for V and 8 bases for J; bases not matched to a gene: 9. Germline loops: CDR1 LGHNA, CDR2 YSLEER. The CDR3 covers 16 residues. This CDR3 reads CASSQPGQGAHGGYTF. CDR3 bases: TGCGCCAGCAGCCAACCGGGACAGGGGGCGCATGGAGGCTACACCTTC.

This sequence joins TRBV2 and TRBJ2-2; a weak D match, TRBD2 (5 bases). V was trimmed by 2 bases and J by 4 bases, leaving 5 bases between them. In germline, CDR1 is SNHLY, CDR2 FYNNEI. The CDR3 has 13 residues. The CDR3 DNA follows: TGTGCCAGCAGTGAACGGGGCACCGGGGAGCTGTTTTTT. It codes for CASSERGTGELFF.

The sample holds a few counts of this clone. V gene TRBV19 combines with J gene TRBJ1-6; 8 bases are a match to TRBD1. V was pared by 5 bases and J by 7 bases, with 7 bases of the junction left unmatched. Germline V CDR1 and CDR2: LNHDA, SQIVND (reference sequence). The length of the CDR3 is 15 residues. The CDR3 protein is CASSGSGGRNSPLHF. The CDR3 nucleotides are TGTGCCAGTAGTGGGTCAGGGGGCAGAAATTCACCCCTCCACTTT.

This clone occurred once. V and J are TRBV18 and TRBJ2-1, with D possibly TRBD2 on 6 matching bases. The V end was cut by 8 bases, the J end by 1 base, with 15 bases between. CDR1 KGHSH and CDR2 LQKENI come from the germline V gene. The CDR3 sequence is 15 residues long. The CDR3 nucleotides read TGTGCCAGCGCTGCCTTGGAGGGTTCCTACAATGAGCAGTTCTTC. Amino acid sequence: CASAALEGSYNEQFF.

The chain carries TRBV13 and TRBJ1-4; tentatively, D is TRBD1 (5 bases). This CDR3 is built from 15 residues. V was clipped by 2 bases and J by 8 bases, with 15 bases between them. Germline V gene data show CDR1 as PRHDT and CDR2 as FYEKMQ (reference sequence). Here the CDR3 DNA reads TGTGCCAGCAGCTTATTCGGAGGGGCGGGAGAAAAACTGTTTTTT. It encodes CASSLFGGAGEKLFF.

This chain uses TRBV27 with TRBJ1-2, with 8 nucleotides matching TRBD1. V lost 6 bases to trimming and J lost 6 bases; unmatched junction nucleotides: 9. Germline V CDR1 and CDR2: MNHEY, SMNVEV (reference sequence). The CDR3 runs to 14 residues. CDR3 region: CASSRTGNFDGYTF. CDR3 in DNA: TGTGCCAGCAGCCGGACAGGGAATTTCGATGGCTACACCTTC.

The chain links TRBV5-4 to TRBJ1-4; 10 nucleotides match TRBD1. CDR3 length: 14 residues. V was clipped by 4 bases and J by 8 bases; unmatched bases: 5. Germline V gene lookup returns CDR1 SGHNT and CDR2 YYREEE (reference sequence). The CDR3 protein is CASSADRGQEKLFF. The CDR3 nucleotides read TGTGCCAGCAGCGCTGACAGGGGGCAGGAAAAACTGTTTTTT. The complete variable domain, with remaining parts taken from reference TRBV5-4 and TRBJ1-4, reads ETGVTQSPTHLIKTRGQQVTLRCSSQSGHNTVSWYQQALGQGPQFIFQYYREEENGRGNFPPRFSGLQFPNYSSELNVNALELDDSALYLCASSADRGQEKLFFGSGTQLSVL.

The chain joins TRBV4-3 to TRBJ2-1; weak D call: TRBD1 (5 bases). Germline V gives CDR1 LGHNA, CDR2 YSLEER. The length of the CDR3 is 14 residues. Trimming stripped 1 base from V and 6 bases from J, with 10 bases between. This CDR3 is CASSQVEGVNEQFF. The CDR3, as DNA: TGCGCCAGCAGCCAAGTGGAAGGGGTCAATGAGCAGTTCTTC.

The genes are TRBV28 and TRBJ1-3, with D possibly being TRBD1 (5 bases). The CDR3 contains 15 residues. Trimming left V 4 bases short and J 2 bases short, with 12 bases between. Germline CDR1 MDHEN, CDR2 SYDVKM. The CDR3 sequence is CASSYPVGAGNTIYF. The CDR3 bases are TGTGCCAGCAGTTACCCTGTGGGGGCTGGAAACACCATATATTTT.

The chain carries TRBV7-3 and TRBJ2-1, with 8 bases aligning to TRBD1. Germline V gene data show CDR1 as SGHTA and CDR2 as FQGTGA. The CDR3 has 17 amino acids. Germline trimming cut 3 bases from V and 0 bases from J; bases unmatched to any gene: 7. CDR3 DNA: TGTGCCAGCAGCTTGACAGGGGCCGGGAGCTCCTACAATGAGCAGTTCTTC. Amino acid sequence: CASSLTGAGSSYNEQFF. Filled out from reference TRBV7-3 and TRBJ2-1, the complete variable domain reads GAGVSQTPSNKVTEKGKYVELRCDPISGHTALYWYRQSLGQGPEFLIYFQGTGAADDSGLPNDRFFAVRPEGSVSTLKIQRTERGDSAVYLCASSLTGAGSSYNEQFFGPGTRLTVL.

The chain couples TRBV28 to TRBJ1-5, with 9 positions matching TRBD1. V gave up 6 bases and J gave up 4 bases; unmatched junction bases: 4. The length of the CDR3 is 14 residues. Germline CDR1 is MDHEN and CDR2 is SYDVKM. The CDR3 loop is CASRPTGGNQPQHF. CDR3 bases: TGTGCCAGCAGGCCGACAGGGGGAAATCAGCCCCAGCATTTT.

The J gene is TRBJ1-2, the V gene TRBV6-1, with D possibly matching TRBD1 (6 bases). The germline V and J ends were trimmed by 3 bases and 2 bases, with 16 bases remaining between them. CDR1 and CDR2 from the germline V gene are MNHNS and SASEGT. There are 16 residues in the CDR3. CDR3 sequence: CASSDPRQEGNYGYTF. Written as DNA, the CDR3 is TGTGCCAGCAGTGACCCCCGACAGGAGGGGAACTATGGCTACACCTTC.

This sequence joins TRBV19 and TRBJ1-1, with 7 bases aligning to TRBD1. Trimming cost V 5 bases and J 5 bases; bases outside gene matches: 8. The CDR3 is 14 residues long. Germline V lookup: CDR1 LNHDA, CDR2 SQIVND (reference sequence). Here the CDR3 DNA reads TGTGCCAGTAGTCACGGGGAGGGGGCGACTGAAGCTTTCTTT. It encodes CASSHGEGATEAFF.

The CDR3 sequence is CASSEWSGPETQYF. CDR3 nucleotide sequence: TGTGCCAGCAGTGAATGGTCAGGGCCTGAGACCCAGTACTTC. The rearrangement joins TRBV6-1 to TRBJ2-5; tentatively, D is TRBD1 (5 bases). CDR1 is MNHNS, CDR2 SASEGT, per germline. The germline V and J ends were trimmed by 2 bases and 5 bases, with 12 bases remaining between them. This CDR3 is 14 amino acids long.

V and J are TRBV7-8 and TRBJ2-3, with 14 bases lining up with TRBD2. CDR1 and CDR2 from the germline V gene are SGHVS and FQNEAQ. J was trimmed by 0 bases and V by 5 bases; bases with no gene match: 13. The CDR3 is 20 amino acids. The CDR3 DNA reads TGTGCCAGCAGCAAACGACTAGCGGGGGGGACAACTTCAAGCACAGATACGCAGTATTTT. Encoded protein: CASSKRLAGGTTSSTDTQYF.

This rearrangement joins TRBV6-1 to TRBJ2-7; D not certain. V was cut by 3 bases and J by 1 base, with 7 bases left in between. Germline CDR1 is MNHNS and CDR2 is SASEGT. This CDR3 region has 13 residues. The CDR3, as DNA: TGTGCCAGCAGTGACGATGTTTCCTACGAGCAGTACTTC. As protein: CASSDDVSYEQYF.

This CDR3 reads CASSFGGTSYGELFF. The CDR3 DNA follows: TGTGCCAGCAGTTTCGGCGGGACTAGTTACGGGGAGCTGTTTTTT. The rearrangement uses TRBV28 and TRBJ2-2, with 8 bases aligning to TRBD2. Per germline, CDR1 MDHEN and CDR2 SYDVKM. V lost 3 bases, J lost 7 bases, and 7 bases stayed unmatched. This CDR3 spans 15 amino acids.

The chain is built from TRBV5-1 and TRBJ1-3; 7 bases match TRBD1. The CDR3 runs 14 residues. Germline V lookup: CDR1 SGHRS, CDR2 YFSETQ. The CDR3 reads CASRQGNSGNTIYF. CDR3 bases: TGCGCATCTCGACAGGGCAACTCTGGAAACACCATATATTTT.

The chain has TRBV7-8 and TRBJ2-7; TRBD2 aligns across 9 bases. The CDR3 has 14 residues. Germline loops: CDR1 SGHVS, CDR2 FQNEAQ. With 1 base clipped from V and 3 bases from J, the junction kept 1 base outside the gene matches. CDR3 region: CASSLGAGGYEQYF. The CDR3 coding sequence is TGTGCCAGCAGCTTAGGAGCGGGGGGCTACGAGCAGTACTTC.

This CDR3 reads CASSARGTGKNIQYF. CDR3 sequence (DNA): TGTGCCAGCAGTGCGAGGGGGACAGGCAAAAACATTCAGTACTTC. V usage is TRBV6-6 and J usage is TRBJ2-4; the match to TRBD1 covers 8 bases. Germline-derived CDR1 and CDR2 are MNHNY and SVGAGI (reference sequence). This CDR3 has 15 amino acids. Trimming removed 5 bases from V and 3 bases from J; junction bases left unmatched: 6.

V is TRBV14 and J is TRBJ1-1; D perhaps matches TRBD1 (5 bases). V was pared by 2 bases and J by 5 bases, with 6 bases between. There are 12 residues in the CDR3. Germline-derived CDR1 and CDR2 are SGHDN and FVKESK. The CDR3 sequence: CASSQRGTEAFF. The CDR3 nucleotides read TGTGCCAGCAGCCAAAGGGGAACTGAAGCTTTCTTT.

This clone was recorded a few times. This chain joins TRBV7-2 and TRBJ2-5, with 10 bases matching TRBD2. CDR1 and CDR2 (germline): SGHTA, FQGNSA. The CDR3 is 14 amino acids. The ends lost 2 bases at V and 5 bases at J; junction bases unmatched: 2. CDR3 DNA: TGTGCCAGCAGCTTAACTAGCGGGACGGAGACCCAGTACTTC. Translation gives CASSLTSGTETQYF.

J is TRBJ1-2 and V is TRBV6-1; D gene ambiguous. Germline-derived CDR1 and CDR2 are MNHNS and SASEGT. The CDR3 spans 13 residues. V shed 5 bases and J shed 1 base, with 8 bases lying between them. In DNA form, the CDR3 reads TGTGCCAGCAGTCCGGATATTAACTATGGCTACACCTTC. Protein product: CASSPDINYGYTF.

The CDR3 bases are TGTGCCAGTACAGTAGCGGGAGGACCCTACGAGCAGTACTTC. Protein product: CASTVAGGPYEQYF. The rearrangement links TRBV19 to TRBJ2-7; TRBD2 matches 10 bases. V dropped 7 bases and J dropped 2; count of bases not matched to a gene: 5. The CDR3 has 14 residues. Germline V lookup: CDR1 LNHDA, CDR2 SQIVND (reference sequence).